Below are 28 T cell receptor beta chains sequenced from a single sample in a study of tumor and adjacent non-tumor tissue in lung cancer. This sample's RNA came from whole unsorted tissue. Three rounds of nested PCR, following a modified ARM-PCR protocol, produced the TCRbeta library. TCRdb ran MiXCR on the multiplex PCR reads and lists one entry per CDR3 protein. This sample has 85,000 to 100,000 distinct CDR3 sequences, with about 70% found just once. The sample comprised lung tumor tissue. These TCRs come from a man aged 60 to 75 with non-small cell lung cancer.

Ten or more counts support this clonotype. This chain joins TRBV6-5 and TRBJ2-3; TRBD2 aligns across 9 bases. The J segment lost 7 bases and the V segment lost 2 bases, leaving 7 bases of the junction unmatched. CDR1 is MNHEY and CDR2 is SVGAGI in the germline V gene. This CDR3 spans 15 amino acids. The DNA for the CDR3 is TGTGCCAGCAGTTACAATAGCGGGGGAGGGTATACGCAGTATTTT. Its translation is CASSYNSGGGYTQYF.

The chain recombines TRBV20-1 with TRBJ2-5, with D perhaps matching TRBD2 (7 bases). CDR1 and CDR2 from the germline V gene are DFQATT and SNEGSKA (reference sequence). This CDR3 spans 13 amino acids. CDR3: CNAEGGAGETQYF. Written as DNA, the CDR3 is TGCAACGCAGAGGGGGGGGCCGGAGAGACCCAGTACTTC.

About this clonotype: One end of the junction varies from germline; a read error may be responsible. The chain recombines TRBV12-3 or TRBV12-4 with TRBJ2-7; the D gene is possibly TRBD2 (6 bases). This CDR3 comprises 15 residues. The CDR3 DNA reads as TGTGCCAGCAGTTTAGGCGGGACGCGATTCTACGAGCAGTATTTC. Protein product: CASSLGGTRFYEQYF.

On this clonotype: Relative to the germline gene, one junction end is altered; a read error may explain this. This chain uses TRBV10-3 with TRBJ2-1, with D perhaps TRBD1 (5 bases). The CDR3 totals 19 residues. CDR1 ENHRY and CDR2 SYGVKD come from the germline V gene. This CDR3 reads CAISETPGGVTRGRNEQLF. For the CDR3, the DNA is TGTGCCATCAGTGAGACCCCCGGTGGGGTGACAAGGGGCAGAAATGAGCAGTTATTC.

This clonotype was seen a few times. A read error may explain this, as a much larger clone is one base away. As DNA, the CDR3 is TGTGCCAGCAGTGCACATCATGGACAGTTCACTAGCTCTAACACAGATACGCAGTATTTT. Its protein is CASSAHHGQFTSSNTDTQYF. The rearrangement joins TRBV6-2 or TRBV6-3 to TRBJ2-3; the D gene could be TRBD1 or TRBD2 (6 bases each). This CDR3 is built from 20 residues. Trimming removed 5 bases at V and 2 bases at J, with 29 bases between. The germline V gene encodes CDR1 MNHEY and CDR2 SVGEGT.

This clonotype appeared a single time. The chain recombines TRBV10-3 with TRBJ1-2, with D unresolved. V was pared by 6 bases and J by 1 base, with 12 bases between. From germline, CDR1 is ENHRY and CDR2 SYGVKD. The CDR3 contains 14 residues. Written as DNA, the CDR3 is TGTGCCATCAGGCCAGAACAGCTTAACTATGGCTACACCTTC. Translation: CAIRPEQLNYGYTF.

Regarding this clonotype: It may be a read error: a sequence one base away is much more abundant. The chain is built from TRBV20-1 and TRBJ2-2; 9 nucleotides line up with TRBD1. The CDR3 is 14 amino acids. CDR1 is DFQATT, CDR2 SNEGSKA, per germline (reference sequence). DNA for the CDR3: TGCAGTGCTAGAGGGACAGGGGACACCGGGGGGCTGTTTTTT. Its protein product is CSARGTGDTGGLFF.

The gene calls are TRBV11-1 and TRBJ1-1; maybe TRBD1 (5 bases). The CDR3 sequence is 15 residues long. The V gene's germline CDR1 is SGHAT and CDR2 FQDESV (reference sequence). Between the trimmed V and J ends, which lost 3 bases and 5 bases, there was a span of 16 bases. The CDR3 loop is CASSLKRGLDTEAFF. The CDR3 DNA reads as TGTGCCAGCAGCTTGAAGAGGGGCCTTGATACTGAAGCTTTCTTT.

Points on this clonotype: This could be a read error, since a much larger clone is one nucleotide away. The chain joins TRBV30 to TRBJ2-5, with 8 bases that match TRBD2. Germline values: CDR1 GTSNPN, CDR2 SVGIG (reference sequence). The CDR3 consists of 12 residues. The CDR3 coding sequence is TGTTCCTGGGTGACTAGCGAAGAGACCCAGTACTTC. Translated: CSWVTSEETQYF.

The chain joins TRBV28 to TRBJ2-1; tentatively, D is TRBD2 (6 bases). The CDR3 runs 16 residues. The germline gives CDR1 MDHEN, CDR2 SYDVKM. V shed 7 bases and J shed 7 bases, with 23 bases lying between them. The chain's CDR3 is CASTSARRAFNNEQFF. The DNA for the CDR3 is TGTGCCAGCACCTCCGCCAGGAGGGCCTTCAATAATGAGCAGTTCTTC.

This clonotype was seen at least ten times. V usage is TRBV7-8 and J usage is TRBJ1-5; 8 bases match TRBD1. The length of the CDR3 is 14 residues. The germline CDR1 and CDR2 sequences are SGHVS and FQNEAQ. V lost 5 bases, J lost 5 bases, and 5 bases stayed unmatched. CDR3 protein: CASSKDRGDQPQHF. CDR3 nucleotides: TGTGCCAGCAGCAAAGACAGGGGTGATCAGCCCCAGCATTTT.

This chain joins TRBV5-1 and TRBJ1-1, with D tentatively TRBD1 (6 bases). Looked up from germline, CDR1 is SGHRS and CDR2 is YFSETQ. The CDR3 has 14 amino acids. V lost 7 bases, J lost 1 base, and 14 bases lay in between. CDR3 sequence (DNA): TGCGCCAGCGGCTGGAAGACAGGGAACACTGAAGCTTTCTTT. Protein product: CASGWKTGNTEAFF.

A word on this clonotype: The germline gene is not matched at one end of the junction; a read error may be the cause. The V gene is TRBV4-1, the J gene TRBJ1-3; D call uncertain. The CDR3 has 15 amino acids. CDR1 and CDR2 from the germline V gene are MGHRA and YSYEKL. As DNA, the CDR3 is TGCGCCAGCAGCCAACCCTCTGAGATTGTAAACACCATACATTTT. This encodes CASSQPSEIVNTIHF.

Comment on this clonotype: At one end the junction does not follow the germline gene, possibly because of a read error. The chain is built from TRBV11-2 and TRBJ2-5; the match to TRBD1 covers 7 bases. CDR1 and CDR2 (germline): SGHAT, FQNNGV. This CDR3 is built from 15 residues. Here the CDR3 reads CVSGLVPPGGETQYF. The CDR3 DNA is TGTGTCAGCGGCTTAGTCCCCCCAGGGGGAGAGACCCAGTACTTC.

Only a few counts were recorded for this clonotype. Being one base from a much bigger clone, this may be a read error. The chain recombines TRBV7-9 with TRBJ1-2; tentatively, D is TRBD1 (6 bases). The V gene's germline CDR1 is SEHNR and CDR2 FQNEAQ (reference sequence). The CDR3 has 13 residues. CDR3 in DNA: TGTACCAGCACCATTGGACAGAACTATGGCTACACCTTC. It translates to CTSTIGQNYGYTF.

With regard to this clonotype: The CDR3 ends on some other residue instead of the conserved phenylalanine or tryptophan, so this is likely a read error. The chain couples TRBV29-1 to TRBJ2-1; the match to TRBD1 covers 7 bases. With V trimmed by 5 bases and J by 0 bases, 4 bases remained unmatched. This CDR3 comprises 14 residues. Germline V lookup: CDR1 SQVTM, CDR2 ANQGSEA. The CDR3 sequence is CSVRDRASYNEQFL. The CDR3 nucleotides are TGCAGCGTTCGGGACAGAGCCTCCTACAATGAGCAGTTCTTA.

In its sample, this clonotype was seen a few times. An end of the junction differs from the germline gene, which may be a read error. The chain recombines TRBV11-2 with TRBJ2-3; 7 bases are a match to TRBD1. Germline loops: CDR1 SGHAT, CDR2 FQNNGV. CDR3 size: 16 residues. CDR3 sequence: CASSPLRTGLTDAQFF. In DNA, the CDR3 is TGTGCCAGCAGCCCCCTTCGGACAGGTTTAACAGATGCGCAGTTTTTT.

This clonotype was recorded many times. The CDR3 DNA reads as TGTGCCAGCACCCCCCCCCTAGCGAGAGAGACCCAGTACTTC. Amino acid sequence: CASTPPLARETQYF. This rearrangement joins TRBV6-2 or TRBV6-3 to TRBJ2-5; D possibly corresponds to TRBD2 (6 bases). The CDR3 totals 14 residues. Germline CDR1 reads MNHEY; CDR2 reads SVGEGT. Trimming shortened V by 7 bases and J by 4 bases, and 16 bases separated the two germline ends.

Comment on this clonotype: A read error may account for a junction end that differs from germline. The chain couples TRBV11-1 to TRBJ2-7; TRBD1 or TRBD2 may be the D gene (6 bases each). The length of the CDR3 is 15 residues. Germline loops: CDR1 SGHAT, CDR2 FQDESV (reference sequence). The DNA for the CDR3 is TGTGCCAGCAGCATCGCGGGACGGGGGCGTTACGAACAGTACTTC. Translated: CASSIAGRGRYEQYF.

This chain joins TRBV12-3 or TRBV12-4 and TRBJ2-3; TRBD1 or TRBD2 may be the D gene (6 bases each). Trimming shortened V by 8 bases and J by 14 bases, and 32 bases separated the two germline ends. CDR3 length: 16 amino acids. CDR3 in amino acids: CASHGSRGPPPDTRYF. The CDR3 bases are TGTGCCAGCCACGGTTCACGGGGGCCCCCCCCAGATACACGGTATTTT.

This chain joins TRBV11-1 and TRBJ1-4; a possible D gene is TRBD1 (5 bases). There are 14 residues in the CDR3. CDR1 is SGHAT, CDR2 FQDESV, per germline (reference sequence). V was clipped by 2 bases and J by 8 bases, with 12 bases between them. In DNA, the CDR3 is TGTGCCAGCAGCTTAAATCCAGGGAACGAAAAACTGTTTTTT. Its translation is CASSLNPGNEKLFF.

Here the CDR3 reads CASRRAAGTNEKLFF. CDR3 nucleotide sequence: TGTGCCAGCAGGCGGGCAGCGGGAACTAATGAAAAACTGTTTTTT. The chain couples TRBV6-1 to TRBJ1-4; D ambiguous. The V end was cut by 6 bases, the J end by 1 base, with 12 bases between. Germline assignment: CDR1 MNHNS and CDR2 SASEGT. This CDR3 region has 15 residues.

The chain uses TRBV4-3 and TRBJ2-1, with no clear D. V lost 0 bases to trimming and J lost 4 bases, with 13 bases between them. The CDR3 is made up of 16 amino acids. Germline V gene lookup returns CDR1 LGHNA and CDR2 YSLEER. The DNA for the CDR3 is TGCGCCAGCAGCCAAGATGGCCTAACGGCGTACAATGAGCAGTTCTTC. This gives the protein CASSQDGLTAYNEQFF.

A note on this clonotype: At one end the junction does not follow the germline gene, possibly because of a read error. The rearrangement joins TRBV6-1 to TRBJ2-4; D is undetermined. Per the germline V gene, CDR1 is MNHNS and CDR2 is SASEGT. The CDR3 consists of 14 residues. CDR3 in amino acids: CASSELEARNIQYF. The DNA of the CDR3 is TGTGCCAGCAGTGAGCTGGAAGCCAGAAACATTCAGTACTTC.

As regards this clonotype: The junction does not match germline at one end; this may be a read error. This chain's CDR3 is CSAFDQGNTEDFF. The CDR3 DNA is TGCAGCGCCTTTGACCAGGGGAACACTGAAGATTTCTTT. V and J are TRBV29-1 and TRBJ1-1; perhaps TRBD1 as D (6 bases). Per the germline V gene, CDR1 is SQVTM and CDR2 is ANQGSEA. The CDR3 runs 13 residues.

This clonotype has ten or more counts. The chain combines TRBV6-5 with TRBJ2-7; the D gene is possibly TRBD1 (9 bases). Germline loops: CDR1 MNHEY, CDR2 SVGAGI. The CDR3 has 15 amino acids. CDR3 nucleotide sequence: TGTGCATGGGGACAGGGTCGGGAGGGGACCTACGAGCAGTACTTC. The encoded protein is CAWGQGREGTYEQYF.

On this clonotype: Likely a read error: the CDR3 ends without its conserved phenylalanine or tryptophan. V usage is TRBV6-1 and J usage is TRBJ2-5; TRBD1 agrees at 7 bases. Germline V gene sequence: CDR1 MNHNS, CDR2 SASEGT. The CDR3 is 15 amino acids. The V and J ends lost 7 bases and 0 bases, in that order; junction bases with no gene match: 8. The CDR3 DNA follows: TGTGCCAGCAAACCGGGACAGATGTACCAAGAGACCCAGTACATC. This gives the protein CASKPGQMYQETQYI.

CDR3 sequence: CASSFGEMGQPQHF. The DNA of the CDR3 is TGTGCCAGCAGTTTTGGGGAAATGGGTCAGCCCCAGCATTTT. This sequence joins TRBV2 and TRBJ1-5; D remains unclear. The V gene's germline CDR1 is SNHLY and CDR2 FYNNEI. The CDR3 contains 14 residues. Trimming left V 5 bases short and J 6 bases short, with 14 bases between.